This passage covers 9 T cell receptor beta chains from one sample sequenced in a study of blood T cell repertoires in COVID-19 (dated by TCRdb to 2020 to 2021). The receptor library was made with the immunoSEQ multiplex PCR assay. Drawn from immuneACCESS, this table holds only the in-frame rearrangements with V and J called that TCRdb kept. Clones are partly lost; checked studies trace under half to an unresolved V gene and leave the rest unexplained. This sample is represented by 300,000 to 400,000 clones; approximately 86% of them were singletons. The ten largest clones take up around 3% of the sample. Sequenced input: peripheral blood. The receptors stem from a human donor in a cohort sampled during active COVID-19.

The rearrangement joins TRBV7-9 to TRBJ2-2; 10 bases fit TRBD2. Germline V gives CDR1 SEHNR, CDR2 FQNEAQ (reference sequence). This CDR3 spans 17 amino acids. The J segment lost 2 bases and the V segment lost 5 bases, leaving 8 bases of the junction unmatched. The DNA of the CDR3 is TGTGCCAGCAGCCCGACCGGACTAGCGGACAACACCGGGGAGCTGTTTTTT. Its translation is CASSPTGLADNTGELFF.

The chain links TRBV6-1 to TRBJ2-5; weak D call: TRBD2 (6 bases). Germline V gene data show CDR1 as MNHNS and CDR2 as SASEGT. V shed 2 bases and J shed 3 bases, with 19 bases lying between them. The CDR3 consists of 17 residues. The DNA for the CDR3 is TGTGCCAGCAGTGAAATCCGGGGTGTTCGGGGGAAAGAGACCCAGTACTTC. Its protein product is CASSEIRGVRGKETQYF.

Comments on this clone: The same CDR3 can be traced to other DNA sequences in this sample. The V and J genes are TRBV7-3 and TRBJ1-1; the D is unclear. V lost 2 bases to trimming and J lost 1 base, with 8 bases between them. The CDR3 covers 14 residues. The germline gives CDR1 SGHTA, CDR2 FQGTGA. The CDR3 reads CASSLGPGNTEAFF. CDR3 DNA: TGTGCCAGCAGCTTAGGTCCGGGGAACACTGAAGCTTTCTTT.

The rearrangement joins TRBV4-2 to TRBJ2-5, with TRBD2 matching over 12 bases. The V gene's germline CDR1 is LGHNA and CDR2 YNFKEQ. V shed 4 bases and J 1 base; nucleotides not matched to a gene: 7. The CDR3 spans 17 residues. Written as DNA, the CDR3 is TGTGCCAGCAGCCCTCGACTAGCGGGGGCTATCCAAGAGACCCAGTACTTC. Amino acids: CASSPRLAGAIQETQYF.

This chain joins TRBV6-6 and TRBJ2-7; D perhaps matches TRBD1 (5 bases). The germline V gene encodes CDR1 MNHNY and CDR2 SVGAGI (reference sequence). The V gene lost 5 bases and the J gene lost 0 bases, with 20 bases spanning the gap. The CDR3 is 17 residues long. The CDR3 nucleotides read TGTGCCAGCAGTCCCAGGGCGAAGACGAGGTCCTCCTACGAGCAGTACTTC. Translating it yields CASSPRAKTRSSYEQYF.

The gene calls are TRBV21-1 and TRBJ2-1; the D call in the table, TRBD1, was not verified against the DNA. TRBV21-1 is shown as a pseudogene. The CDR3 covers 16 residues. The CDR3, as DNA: TGTGCCAGCAGCACCCAAGACAGGGGGCTAATGAATGAGCAGTTCTTC. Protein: CASSTQDRGLMNEQFF.

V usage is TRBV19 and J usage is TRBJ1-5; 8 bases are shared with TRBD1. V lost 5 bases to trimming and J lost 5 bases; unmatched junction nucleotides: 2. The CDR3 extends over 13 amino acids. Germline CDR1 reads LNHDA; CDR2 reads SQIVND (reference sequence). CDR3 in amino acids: CASSGTGDQPQHF. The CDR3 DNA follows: TGTGCCAGTAGTGGGACAGGAGATCAGCCCCAGCATTTT. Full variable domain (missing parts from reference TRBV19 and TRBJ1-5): DGGITQSPKYLFRKEGQNVTLSCEQNLNHDAMYWYRQDPGQGLRLIYYSQIVNDFQKGDIAEGYSVSREKKESFPLTVTSAQKNPTAFYLCASSGTGDQPQHFGDGTRLSIL.

Here the CDR3 DNA reads TGCGCCAGCACTCAAGGACTAGTCCAAGAGACCCAGTACTTC. Residues: CASTQGLVQETQYF. The V call is TRBV5-1, the J call TRBJ2-5; 7 positions match TRBD2. The CDR3 is 14 residues long. Per the germline V gene, CDR1 is SGHRS and CDR2 is YFSETQ. J lost 1 base, V lost 6 bases, and 6 bases had no gene match.

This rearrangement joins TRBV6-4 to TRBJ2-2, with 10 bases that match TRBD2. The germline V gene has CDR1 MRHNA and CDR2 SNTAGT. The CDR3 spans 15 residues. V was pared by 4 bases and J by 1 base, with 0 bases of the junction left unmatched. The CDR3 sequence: CASSASGGNTGELFF. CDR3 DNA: TGTGCCAGCAGTGCTAGCGGGGGGAACACCGGGGAGCTGTTTTTT.